A single sample gave rise to the 6 T cell receptor beta chains below, sequenced in a study of blood T cell repertoires in COVID-19. Profiled with immunoSEQ multiplex PCR; TCRdb holds only in-frame clones, not every one. The sample lists around 150,000 clones; over 70% were seen once. The sample taken for sequencing was PBMCs or T cells enriched from blood (not recorded which). These receptors originate from a woman aged 60-75 years who had recovered from COVID-19.

The gene calls are TRBV28 and TRBJ1-6; D is perhaps TRBD1 (6 bases). The V gene lost 2 bases and the J gene lost 8 bases, with 10 bases spanning the gap. The CDR3 is 14 residues long. Germline V gene data show CDR1 as MDHEN and CDR2 as SYDVKM. CDR3 in amino acids: CASSLQGPHSPLHF. In nucleotides, the CDR3 is TGTGCCAGCAGTTTACAGGGGCCCCATTCACCCCTCCACTTT.

This chain connects TRBV30 to TRBJ2-1; D not resolved. V lost 0 bases and J 6 bases, leaving 12 bases between the germline ends. Per the germline V gene, CDR1 is GTSNPN and CDR2 is SVGIG (reference sequence). There are 14 residues in the CDR3. The CDR3 DNA sequence: TGTGCCTGGAGTGTACAGCTTCGATCCAATGAGCAGTTCTTC. It codes for CAWSVQLRSNEQFF.

This chain's CDR3 is CASSLTSPWGRDSGNTIYF. The DNA of the CDR3 is TGTGCCAGCAGTCTCACCTCCCCATGGGGCAGAGACTCTGGAAACACCATATATTTT. The J gene is TRBJ1-3, the V gene TRBV28; possible D gene TRBD1, 5 bases. CDR1 MDHEN and CDR2 SYDVKM come from the germline V gene. The ends were cut back, 5 bases at V and 0 bases at J, with 23 bases in the middle. This CDR3 comprises 19 residues.

The chain links TRBV6-5 to TRBJ1-1; D gene uncertain. Looked up from germline, CDR1 is MNHEY and CDR2 is SVGAGI. Between the trimmed V and J ends, which lost 8 bases and 0 bases, there was a span of 10 bases. This CDR3 has 13 residues. The CDR3 loop is CASWRRVNTEAFF. The CDR3 bases are TGTGCCAGCTGGCGGAGGGTGAACACTGAAGCTTTCTTT.

The CDR3 region has the DNA TGCGCCAGCAGCCATAAAGGGGATCAGCCCCAGCATTTT. Translated: CASSHKGDQPQHF. V usage is TRBV4-1 and J usage is TRBJ1-5; D is possibly TRBD1 (5 bases). The germline V gene encodes CDR1 MGHRA and CDR2 YSYEKL. V lost 3 bases, J lost 5 bases, and 8 bases lay in between. This CDR3 comprises 13 residues.

J is TRBJ2-7 and V is TRBV28; 7 bases agree with TRBD1. The J segment lost 7 bases and the V segment lost 8 bases, leaving 14 bases of the junction unmatched. Per the germline V gene, CDR1 is MDHEN and CDR2 is SYDVKM. CDR3 length equals 14 residues. CDR3 in DNA: TGTGCCAGCGGTACAGGGGTCCTAAGACGAGAGCAGTACTTC. It is translated as CASGTGVLRREQYF.